A selection of T cell receptor beta chains follows, all from one sample in a study of shared clonotypes between healthy human individuals. The method was immunoSEQ multiplex PCR; TCRdb's version includes in-frame clones alone and lacks a portion of them. This table has 2 million to 2.5 million clones, about 92% appearing once. The sequenced sample consisted of naive CD4+ T cells from PBMCs. The source of these receptors is a man aged 18 to 29 in good health. Some clones in this sample may be carry-over from other donors' samples. Both conserved end residues are part of each CDR3. Each record gives: clone size, V gene, J gene, D gene, CDR3 protein, CDR3 DNA. A D gene is named only where the DNA matches it firmly. The listing skips clone size in some rows; elsewhere it reads once, few, many or a size class.

once,TRBV7-2,TRBJ1-4,-,CASSLVGGQTNEKLFF,TGTGCCAGCAGCTTAGTTGGGGGGCAAACTAATGAAAAACTGTTTTTT
-,TRBV7-2,TRBJ1-3,TRBD1,CASSLGGQGYGNTIYF,TGTGCCAGCAGCTTAGGGGGACAGGGGTACGGAAACACCATATATTTT
-,TRBV27,TRBJ2-1,-,CASTSRVSAGYNEQFF,TGTGCCAGCACCTCGCGTGTGTCGGCTGGATACAATGAGCAGTTCTTC
-,TRBV10-3,TRBJ2-1,TRBD1,CAIAPQGAGNEQFF,TGTGCCATCGCCCCGCAGGGGGCTGGCAATGAGCAGTTCTTC
-,TRBV7-2,TRBJ2-7,TRBD1,CASSLAGTGPGEQYF,TGTGCCAGCAGCCTAGCCGGGACAGGGCCAGGCGAGCAGTACTTC
-,TRBV7-9,TRBJ2-7,-,CASSSNTAWEQYF,TGTGCCAGCAGCTCCAACACCGCTTGGGAGCAGTACTTC
-,TRBV27,TRBJ1-5,-,CASRESGNEADGNQPQHF,TGTGCCAGCAGGGAATCCGGAAACGAGGCAGATGGCAATCAGCCCCAGCATTTT
few,TRBV5-1,TRBJ1-1,TRBD1,CANRDSPSF,TGCGCCAACCGGGACAGCCCTTCCTTT
-,TRBV6-1,TRBJ2-7,TRBD2,CASSEIGTSDEQYF,TGTGCCAGCAGTGAAATTGGGACTAGTGACGAGCAGTACTTC
-,TRBV10-3,TRBJ2-1,-,CAISQGPASSYNEQFF,TGTGCCATCAGTCAAGGTCCGGCCAGCTCCTACAATGAGCAGTTCTTC
-,TRBV4-1,TRBJ1-5,-,CASSQDGGGRDNQPQHF,TGCGCCAGCAGCCAAGATGGTGGAGGGCGGGACAATCAGCCCCAGCATTTT
-,TRBV21-1,TRBJ1-5,-,CASSTFNQPQHF,TGTGCCAGCAGCACATTCAATCAGCCCCAGCATTTT
once,TRBV5-5,TRBJ2-7,-,CASSFADRRTYEQYF,TGTGCCAGCAGCTTCGCGGACCGCAGGACCTACGAGCAGTACTTC
-,TRBV9,TRBJ2-3,TRBD2,CASSPWTSGSSTDTQYF,TGTGCCAGCAGCCCTTGGACTAGCGGGAGCAGCACAGATACGCAGTATTTT
-,TRBV10-1,TRBJ2-2,TRBD1,CATRRDRDTGELFF,TGCGCCACCCGCCGGGACAGGGACACCGGGGAGCTGTTTTTT
-,TRBV5-1,TRBJ2-3,TRBD2,CASSALAGGRHTQYF,TGCGCCAGCAGCGCTCTAGCGGGAGGGAGGCATACGCAGTATTTT
-,TRBV6-1,TRBJ2-3,TRBD2,CASSDPAGTSGNTDTQYF,TGTGCCAGCAGTGACCCTGCCGGGACTAGCGGCAACACAGATACGCAGTATTTT
-,TRBV6-6,TRBJ1-2,-,CASSYSSGTSNYGYTF,TGTGCCAGCAGTTACTCTTCCGGGACATCTAACTATGGCTACACCTTC
-,TRBV30,TRBJ2-5,TRBD1,CAWRDITGTATTQETQYF,TGTGCCTGGAGGGACATAACCGGGACAGCGACAACCCAAGAGACCCAGTACTTC
-,TRBV5-1,TRBJ2-3,-,CASSVGRLTDTQYF,TGCGCCAGCAGCGTGGGACGTCTCACAGATACGCAGTATTTT
-,TRBV28,TRBJ2-3,TRBD2,CASSLSRLAGGTDTQYF,TGTGCCAGCAGTCTTTCACGACTAGCGGGAGGCACAGATACGCAGTATTTT
-,TRBV7-9,TRBJ2-7,-,CASSETGVSYEQYF,TGTGCCAGCAGCGAGACAGGCGTCTCCTACGAGCAGTACTTC
-,TRBV15,TRBJ1-5,-,CATSRGTAYSNQPQHF,TGTGCCACCAGCAGAGGAACAGCCTATAGCAATCAGCCCCAGCATTTT
-,TRBV27,TRBJ2-7,-,CASRKSGAHTYEQYF,TGTGCCAGCAGGAAGTCAGGAGCCCATACCTACGAGCAGTACTTC
-,TRBV6-4,TRBJ2-2,TRBD2,CASKREGALTGELFF,TGTGCCAGCAAGAGGGAGGGAGCTCTCACCGGGGAGCTGTTTTTT
-,TRBV5-1,TRBJ2-7,-,CASSLSAHYEQYF,TGCGCCAGCAGCTTGTCCGCCCACTACGAGCAGTACTTC
-,TRBV7-9,TRBJ2-2,-,CASSLVPGVAGELFF,TGTGCCAGCAGCTTAGTTCCAGGGGTCGCCGGGGAGCTGTTTTTT
-,TRBV7-9,TRBJ2-3,-,CASSSGLLGHTDTQYF,TGTGCCAGCAGCTCCGGACTACTCGGGCACACAGATACGCAGTATTTT
-,TRBV29-1,TRBJ2-7,TRBD1,CSGGDRVLGEQYF,TGCAGCGGGGGGGACAGGGTTTTGGGCGAGCAGTACTTC
once,TRBV10-1,TRBJ2-7,-,CASKILDRTSSYEQYF,TGCGCCAGCAAGATCCTCGACAGGACGAGCTCCTACGAGCAGTACTTC
-,TRBV5-1,TRBJ2-3,TRBD2,CASSLAAGASTDTQYF,TGCGCCAGCAGCTTGGCTGCGGGAGCCTCCACAGATACGCAGTATTTT
-,TRBV18,TRBJ1-4,-,CASSTDRLPNEKLFF,TGTGCCAGCTCAACTGACAGGTTACCTAATGAAAAACTGTTTTTT
-,TRBV6-1,TRBJ1-2,-,CASSEALGGYGYTF,TGTGCCAGCAGTGAAGCGCTTGGGGGCTATGGCTACACCTTC
-,TRBV5-1,TRBJ2-7,-,CASSGTESSYEQYF,TGCGCCAGCAGCGGAACGGAAAGCTCCTACGAGCAGTACTTC
-,TRBV28,TRBJ2-1,TRBD2,CASSSLRAGGRTEQFF,TGTGCCAGCAGTTCCCTCCGAGCGGGAGGTAGAACTGAGCAGTTCTTC
once,TRBV5-1,TRBJ2-7,TRBD2,CASSFGLAGLYSYEQYF,TGCGCCAGCAGCTTTGGACTAGCGGGATTATACTCCTACGAGCAGTACTTC
-,TRBV25-1,TRBJ2-3,-,CASSGARRAGDTQYF,TGTGCCAGCAGTGGGGCGAGGAGGGCCGGAGATACGCAGTATTTT
-,TRBV7-6,TRBJ1-1,-,CASSPLQGYTEAFF,TGTGCCAGCAGCCCCCTACAGGGTTACACTGAAGCTTTCTTT
-,TRBV28,TRBJ2-3,TRBD2,CASSTGGPQDTQYF,TGTGCCAGCAGTACGGGAGGGCCGCAAGATACGCAGTATTTT
once,TRBV20-1,TRBJ1-1,-,CSALIPTEAFF,TGCAGTGCCCTTATCCCCACTGAAGCTTTCTTT
-,TRBV27,TRBJ2-2,-,CASSLYTGELFF,TGTGCCAGCAGTCTTTACACCGGGGAGCTGTTTTTT
-,TRBV18,TRBJ2-7,-,CASSLQGLSSYEQYF,TGTGCCAGCTCACTCCAGGGTTTAAGCTCCTACGAGCAGTACTTC